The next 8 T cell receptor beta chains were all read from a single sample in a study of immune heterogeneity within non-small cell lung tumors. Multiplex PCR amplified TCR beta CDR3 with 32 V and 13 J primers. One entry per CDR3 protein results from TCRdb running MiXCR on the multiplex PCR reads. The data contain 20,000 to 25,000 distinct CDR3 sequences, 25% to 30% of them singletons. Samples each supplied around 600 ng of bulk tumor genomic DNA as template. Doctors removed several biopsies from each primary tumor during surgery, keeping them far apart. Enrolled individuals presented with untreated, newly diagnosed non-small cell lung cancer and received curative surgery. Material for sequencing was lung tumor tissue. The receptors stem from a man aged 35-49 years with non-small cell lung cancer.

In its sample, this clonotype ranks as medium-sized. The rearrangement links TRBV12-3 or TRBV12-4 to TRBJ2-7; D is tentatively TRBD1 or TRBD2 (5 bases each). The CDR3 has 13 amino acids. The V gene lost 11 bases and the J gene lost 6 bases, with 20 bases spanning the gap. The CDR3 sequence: CASTQGAGGEQYF. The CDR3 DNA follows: TGTGCCTCTACCCAAGGGGCTGGGGGCGAGCAGTACTTC.

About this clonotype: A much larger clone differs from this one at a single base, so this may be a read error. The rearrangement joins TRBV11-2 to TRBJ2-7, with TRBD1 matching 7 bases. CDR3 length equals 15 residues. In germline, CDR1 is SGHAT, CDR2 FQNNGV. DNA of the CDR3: TGTGCCAGCATCTTAGGTCTCAGGGGGACCTACGAGCAGTACTTC. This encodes CASILGLRGTYEQYF.

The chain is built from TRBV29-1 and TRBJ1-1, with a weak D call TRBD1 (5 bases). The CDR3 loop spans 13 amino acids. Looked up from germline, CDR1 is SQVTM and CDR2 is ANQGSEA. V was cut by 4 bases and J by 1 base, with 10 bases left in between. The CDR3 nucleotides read TGCAGCGTTGGGGTGGGGGGGAACACTGAAGCTTTCTTT. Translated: CSVGVGGNTEAFF.

The CDR3 sequence is CASSTGTAYSNQPQHF. DNA of the CDR3: TGTGCCAGCTCAACCGGGACGGCCTATAGCAATCAGCCCCAGCATTTT. The rearrangement uses TRBV18 and TRBJ1-5; possible D gene TRBD1, 5 bases. This CDR3 spans 16 amino acids. The germline V gene encodes CDR1 KGHSH and CDR2 LQKENI. Between the trimmed V and J ends, which lost 5 bases and 0 bases, there was a span of 14 bases.

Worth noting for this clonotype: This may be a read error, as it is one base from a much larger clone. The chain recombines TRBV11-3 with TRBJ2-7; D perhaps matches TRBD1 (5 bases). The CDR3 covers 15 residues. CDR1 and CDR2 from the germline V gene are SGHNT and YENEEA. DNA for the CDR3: TGTGCCAGCAGCTTTCGGACAATTGGAACCTACGAGCAGCACTTC. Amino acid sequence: CASSFRTIGTYEQHF.

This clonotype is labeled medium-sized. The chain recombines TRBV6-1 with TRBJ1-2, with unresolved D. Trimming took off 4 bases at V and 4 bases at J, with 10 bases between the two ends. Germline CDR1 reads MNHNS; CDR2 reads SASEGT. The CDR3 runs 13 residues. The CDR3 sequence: CASSGVGPYGYTF. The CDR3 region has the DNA TGTGCCAGCAGTGGGGTCGGGCCCTATGGCTACACCTTC.

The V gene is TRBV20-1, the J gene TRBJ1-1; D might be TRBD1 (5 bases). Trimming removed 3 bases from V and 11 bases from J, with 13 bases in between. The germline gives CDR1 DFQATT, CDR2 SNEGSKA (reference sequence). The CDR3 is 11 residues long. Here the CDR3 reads CSASPGTRAFF. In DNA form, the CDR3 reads TGCAGTGCTAGCCCCGGGACTCGGGCTTTCTTT.

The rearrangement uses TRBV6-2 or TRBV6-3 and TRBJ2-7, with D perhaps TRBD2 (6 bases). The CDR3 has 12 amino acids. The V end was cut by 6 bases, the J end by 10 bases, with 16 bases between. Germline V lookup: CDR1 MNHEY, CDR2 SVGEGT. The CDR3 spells CASRTGPRDQYF. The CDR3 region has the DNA TGTGCCAGCAGAACCGGACCGCGGGATCAGTACTTC.